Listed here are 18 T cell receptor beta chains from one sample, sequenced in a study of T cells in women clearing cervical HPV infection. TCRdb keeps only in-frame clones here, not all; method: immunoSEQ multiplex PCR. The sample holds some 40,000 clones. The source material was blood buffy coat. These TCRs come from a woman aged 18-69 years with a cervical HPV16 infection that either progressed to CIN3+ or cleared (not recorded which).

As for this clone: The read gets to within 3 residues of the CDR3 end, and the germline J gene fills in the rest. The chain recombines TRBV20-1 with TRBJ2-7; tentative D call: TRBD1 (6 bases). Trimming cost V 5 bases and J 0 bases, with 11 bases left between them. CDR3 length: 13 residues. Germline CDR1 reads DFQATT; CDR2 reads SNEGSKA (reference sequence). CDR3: CSAPGQSSYEQYF. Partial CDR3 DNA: TGCAGTGCTCCAGGACAGAGCTCCTACGAG.

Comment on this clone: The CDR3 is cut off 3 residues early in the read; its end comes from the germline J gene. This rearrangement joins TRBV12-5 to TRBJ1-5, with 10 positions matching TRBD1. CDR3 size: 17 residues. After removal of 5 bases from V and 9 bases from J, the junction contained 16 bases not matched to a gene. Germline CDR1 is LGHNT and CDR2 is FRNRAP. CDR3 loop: CASGANPDRGRRRPQHF. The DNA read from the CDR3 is TGTGCTAGTGGTGCCAACCCCGACAGGGGGCGAAGGCGGCCC.

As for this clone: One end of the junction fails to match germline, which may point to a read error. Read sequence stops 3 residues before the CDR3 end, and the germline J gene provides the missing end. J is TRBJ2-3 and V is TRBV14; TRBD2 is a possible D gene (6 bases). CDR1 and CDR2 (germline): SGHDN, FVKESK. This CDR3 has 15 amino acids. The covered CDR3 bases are TGTGCCAGCAACCAACGGGGGTGGGCAACAGATACG. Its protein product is CASNQRGWATDT. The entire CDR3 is CASNQRGWATDTQYF.

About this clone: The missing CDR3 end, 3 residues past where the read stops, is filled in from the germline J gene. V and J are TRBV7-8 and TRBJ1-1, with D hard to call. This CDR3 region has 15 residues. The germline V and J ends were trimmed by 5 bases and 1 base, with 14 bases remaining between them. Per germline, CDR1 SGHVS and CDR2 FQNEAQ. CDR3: CASSTRHFKNTEAFF. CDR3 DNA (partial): TGTGCCAGCAGCACCCGACATTTTAAGAACACTGAA.

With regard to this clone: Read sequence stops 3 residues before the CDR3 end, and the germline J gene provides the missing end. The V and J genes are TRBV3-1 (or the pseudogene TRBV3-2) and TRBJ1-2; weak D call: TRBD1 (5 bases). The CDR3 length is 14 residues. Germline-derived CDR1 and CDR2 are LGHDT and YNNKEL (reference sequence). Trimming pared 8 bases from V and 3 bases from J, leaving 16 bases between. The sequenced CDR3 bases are TGTGCCAGCGGAACGGGGGAACTCCACTATGGC. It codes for CASGTGELHYG. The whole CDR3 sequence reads CASGTGELHYGYTF.

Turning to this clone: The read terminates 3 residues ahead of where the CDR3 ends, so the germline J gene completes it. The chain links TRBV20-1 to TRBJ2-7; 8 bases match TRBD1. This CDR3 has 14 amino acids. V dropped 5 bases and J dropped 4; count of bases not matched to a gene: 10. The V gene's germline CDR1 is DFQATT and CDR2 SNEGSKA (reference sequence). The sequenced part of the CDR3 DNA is TGCAGTGCTGCTCCGGACAGGGAATTATACGAG. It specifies CSAAPDRELYE. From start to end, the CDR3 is CSAAPDRELYEQYF.

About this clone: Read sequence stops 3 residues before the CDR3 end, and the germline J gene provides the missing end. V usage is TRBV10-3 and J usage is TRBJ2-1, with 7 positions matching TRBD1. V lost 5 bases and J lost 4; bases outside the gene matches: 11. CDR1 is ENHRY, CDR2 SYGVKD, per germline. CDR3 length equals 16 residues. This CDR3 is CAISPPEQGKYNEQFF. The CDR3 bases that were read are TGTGCCATCAGTCCACCCGAACAGGGGAAGTACAATGAG.

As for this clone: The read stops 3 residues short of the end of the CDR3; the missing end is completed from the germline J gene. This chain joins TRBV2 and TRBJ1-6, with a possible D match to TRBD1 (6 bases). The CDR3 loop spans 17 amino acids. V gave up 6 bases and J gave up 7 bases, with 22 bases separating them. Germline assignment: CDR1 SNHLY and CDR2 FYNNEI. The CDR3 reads CASSLGQPELENSPLHF. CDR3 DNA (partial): TGTGCCAGCAGCCTCGGACAGCCCGAATTGGAAAATTCACCC.

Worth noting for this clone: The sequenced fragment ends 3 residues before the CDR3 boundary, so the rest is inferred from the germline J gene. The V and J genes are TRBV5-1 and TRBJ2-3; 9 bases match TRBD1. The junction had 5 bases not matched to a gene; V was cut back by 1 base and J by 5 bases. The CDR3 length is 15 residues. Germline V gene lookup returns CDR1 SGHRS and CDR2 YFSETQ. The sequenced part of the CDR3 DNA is TGCGCCAGCAGCTTGTCAGGGACAGGGCAAGATACG. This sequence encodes CASSLSGTGQDT. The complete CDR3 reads CASSLSGTGQDTQYF.

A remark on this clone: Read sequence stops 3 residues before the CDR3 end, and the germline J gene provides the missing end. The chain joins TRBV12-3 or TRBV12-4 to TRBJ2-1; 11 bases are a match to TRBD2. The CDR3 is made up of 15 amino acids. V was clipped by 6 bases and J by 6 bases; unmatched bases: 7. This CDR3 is CASSRGTSGRNEQFF. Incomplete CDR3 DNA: TGTGCCAGCAGCCGCGGGACTAGCGGACGCAATGAG.

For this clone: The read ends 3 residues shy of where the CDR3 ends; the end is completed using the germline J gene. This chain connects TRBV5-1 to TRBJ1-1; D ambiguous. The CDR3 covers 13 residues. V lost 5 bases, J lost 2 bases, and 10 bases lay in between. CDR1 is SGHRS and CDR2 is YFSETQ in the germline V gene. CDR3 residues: CASRKGPNTEAFF. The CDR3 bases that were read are TGCGCCAGCAGGAAGGGTCCCAACACTGAA.

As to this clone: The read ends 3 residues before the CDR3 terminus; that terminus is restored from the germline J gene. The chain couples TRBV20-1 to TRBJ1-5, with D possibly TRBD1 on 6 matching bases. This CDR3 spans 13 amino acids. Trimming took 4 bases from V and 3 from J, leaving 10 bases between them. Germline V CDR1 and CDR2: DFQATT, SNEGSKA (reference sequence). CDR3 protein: CSAKGVNNQPQHF. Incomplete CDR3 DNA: TGCAGTGCTAAGGGGGTCAACAATCAGCCC.

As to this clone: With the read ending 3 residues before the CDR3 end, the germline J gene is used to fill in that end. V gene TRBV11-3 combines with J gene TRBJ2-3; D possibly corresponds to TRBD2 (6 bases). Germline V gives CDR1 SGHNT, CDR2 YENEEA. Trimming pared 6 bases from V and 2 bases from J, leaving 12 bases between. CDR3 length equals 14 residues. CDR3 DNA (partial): TGTGCCAGCAGTCACGGGGGAGCCACAGATACG. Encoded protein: CASSHGGATDT. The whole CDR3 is CASSHGGATDTQYF.

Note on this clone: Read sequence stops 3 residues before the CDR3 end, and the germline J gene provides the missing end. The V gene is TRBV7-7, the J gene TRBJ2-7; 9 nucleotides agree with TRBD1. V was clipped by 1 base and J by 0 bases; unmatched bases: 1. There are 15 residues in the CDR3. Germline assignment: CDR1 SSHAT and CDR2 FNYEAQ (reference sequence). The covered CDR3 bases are TGTGCCAGCAGCTTAGGACAGGGGGGCTCCTACGAG. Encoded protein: CASSLGQGGSYE. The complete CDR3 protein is CASSLGQGGSYEQYF.

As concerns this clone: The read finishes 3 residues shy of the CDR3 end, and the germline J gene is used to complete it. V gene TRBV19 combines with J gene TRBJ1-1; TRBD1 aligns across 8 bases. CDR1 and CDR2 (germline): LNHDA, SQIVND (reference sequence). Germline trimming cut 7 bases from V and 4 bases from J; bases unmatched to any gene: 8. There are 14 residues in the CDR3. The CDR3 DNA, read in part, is TGTGCCAGTACCTTCGGACAGGGTGGCACTGAA. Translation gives CASTFGQGGTE. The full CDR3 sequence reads CASTFGQGGTEAFF. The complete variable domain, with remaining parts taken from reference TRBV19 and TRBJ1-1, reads DGGITQSPKYLFRKEGQNVTLSCEQNLNHDAMYWYRQDPGQGLRLIYYSQIVNDFQKGDIAEGYSVSREKKESFPLTVTSAQKNPTAFYLCASTFGQGGTEAFFGQGTRLTVV.

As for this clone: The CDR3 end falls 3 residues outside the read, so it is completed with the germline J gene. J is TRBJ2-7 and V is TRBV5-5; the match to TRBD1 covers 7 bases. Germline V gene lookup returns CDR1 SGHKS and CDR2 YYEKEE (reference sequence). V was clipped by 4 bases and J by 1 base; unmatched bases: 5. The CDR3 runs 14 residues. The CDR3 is CASSVTGESYEQYF. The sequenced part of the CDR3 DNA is TGTGCCAGCAGCGTTACAGGGGAATCCTACGAG.

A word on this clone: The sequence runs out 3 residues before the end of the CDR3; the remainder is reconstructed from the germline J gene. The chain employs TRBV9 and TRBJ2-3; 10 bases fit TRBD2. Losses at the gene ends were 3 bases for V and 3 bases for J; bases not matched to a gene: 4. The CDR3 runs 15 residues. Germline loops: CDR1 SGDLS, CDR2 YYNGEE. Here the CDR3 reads CASSERLAGTDTQYF. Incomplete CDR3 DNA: TGTGCCAGCAGCGAACGACTAGCGGGTACAGATACG.

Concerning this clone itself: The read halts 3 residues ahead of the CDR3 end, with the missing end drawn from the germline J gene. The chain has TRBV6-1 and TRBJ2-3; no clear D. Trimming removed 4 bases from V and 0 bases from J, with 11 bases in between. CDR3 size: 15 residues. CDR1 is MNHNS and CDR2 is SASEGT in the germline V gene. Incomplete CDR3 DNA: TGTGCCAGCAGTGTTGGGCCTTTAAGCACAGATACG. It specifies CASSVGPLSTDT. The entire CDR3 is CASSVGPLSTDTQYF.